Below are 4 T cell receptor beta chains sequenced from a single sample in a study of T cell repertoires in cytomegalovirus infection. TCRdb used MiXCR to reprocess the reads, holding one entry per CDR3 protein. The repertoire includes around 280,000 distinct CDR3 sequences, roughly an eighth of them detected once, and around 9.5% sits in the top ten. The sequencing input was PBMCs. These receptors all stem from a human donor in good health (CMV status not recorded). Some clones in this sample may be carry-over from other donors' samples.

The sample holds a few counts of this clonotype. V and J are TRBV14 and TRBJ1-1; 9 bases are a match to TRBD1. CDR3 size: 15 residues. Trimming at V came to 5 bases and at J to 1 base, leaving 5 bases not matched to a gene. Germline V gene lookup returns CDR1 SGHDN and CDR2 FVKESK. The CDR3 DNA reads TGTGCCAGCAGCTCTAGGACAGGGGCGAACACTGAAGCTTTCTTT. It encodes CASSSRTGANTEAFF.

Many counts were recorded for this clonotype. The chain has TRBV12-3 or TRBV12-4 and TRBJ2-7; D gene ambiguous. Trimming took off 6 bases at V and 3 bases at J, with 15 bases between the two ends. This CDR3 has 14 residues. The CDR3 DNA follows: TGTGCCAGCAGCGATGGCCTAGGCAACTACGAGCAGTACTTC. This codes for CASSDGLGNYEQYF.

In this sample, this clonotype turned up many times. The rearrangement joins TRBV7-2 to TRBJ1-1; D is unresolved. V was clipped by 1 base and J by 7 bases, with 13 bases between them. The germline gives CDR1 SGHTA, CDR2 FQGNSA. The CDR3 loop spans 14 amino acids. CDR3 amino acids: CASSLDWQADEAFF. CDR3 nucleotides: TGTGCCAGCAGCTTAGATTGGCAGGCGGATGAAGCTTTCTTT.

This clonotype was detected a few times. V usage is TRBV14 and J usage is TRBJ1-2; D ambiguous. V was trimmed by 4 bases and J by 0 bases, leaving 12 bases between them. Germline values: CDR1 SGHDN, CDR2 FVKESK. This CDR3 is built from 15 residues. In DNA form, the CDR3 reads TGTGCCAGCAGCCCTTACACCGATCCTAACTATGGCTACACCTTC. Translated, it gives CASSPYTDPNYGYTF.